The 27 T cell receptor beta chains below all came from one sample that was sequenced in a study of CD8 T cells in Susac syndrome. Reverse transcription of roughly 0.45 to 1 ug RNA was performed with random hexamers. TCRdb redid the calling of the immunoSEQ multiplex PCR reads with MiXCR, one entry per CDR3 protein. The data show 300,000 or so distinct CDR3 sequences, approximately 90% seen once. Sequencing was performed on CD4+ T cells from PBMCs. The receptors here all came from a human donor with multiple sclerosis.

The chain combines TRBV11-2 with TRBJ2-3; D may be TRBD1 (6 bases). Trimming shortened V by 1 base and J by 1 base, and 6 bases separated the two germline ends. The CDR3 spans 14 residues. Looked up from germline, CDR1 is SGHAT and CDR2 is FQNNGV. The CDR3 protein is CASSLGTGTDTQYF. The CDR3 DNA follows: TGTGCCAGCAGCTTAGGGACAGGCACAGATACGCAGTATTTT.

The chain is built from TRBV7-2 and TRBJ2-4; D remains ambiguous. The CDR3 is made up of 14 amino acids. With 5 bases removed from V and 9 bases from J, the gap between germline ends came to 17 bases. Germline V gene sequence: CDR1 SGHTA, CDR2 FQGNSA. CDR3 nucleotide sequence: TGTGCCAGCAGCCCGACCTTGACCGTAGGCATTCAGTACTTC. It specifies CASSPTLTVGIQYF.

The CDR3, as DNA: TGCAGTGCTAGAATTGGGACAGGGGTTCTAGGTGAGCAGTTCTTC. Amino acid sequence: CSARIGTGVLGEQFF. The chain has TRBV20-1 and TRBJ2-1, with TRBD1 identical over 10 bases. The CDR3 is 15 residues long. Germline trimming cut 2 bases from V and 9 bases from J; bases unmatched to any gene: 10. Germline V gives CDR1 DFQATT, CDR2 SNEGSKA (reference sequence).

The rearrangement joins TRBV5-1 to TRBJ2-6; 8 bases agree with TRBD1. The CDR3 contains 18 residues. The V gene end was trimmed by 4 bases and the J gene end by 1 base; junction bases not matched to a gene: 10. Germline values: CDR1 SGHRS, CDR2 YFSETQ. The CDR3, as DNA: TGCGCCAGCAGCCCCCTGTGGCAGGGGGCGTCTGGGGCCAACGTCCTGACTTTC. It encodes CASSPLWQGASGANVLTF.

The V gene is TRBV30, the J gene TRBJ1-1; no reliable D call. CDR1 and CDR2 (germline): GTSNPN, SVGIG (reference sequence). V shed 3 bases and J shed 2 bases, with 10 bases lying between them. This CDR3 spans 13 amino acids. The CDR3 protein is CAWRYSLNTEAFF. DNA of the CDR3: TGTGCCTGGAGATACAGTTTAAACACTGAAGCTTTCTTT.

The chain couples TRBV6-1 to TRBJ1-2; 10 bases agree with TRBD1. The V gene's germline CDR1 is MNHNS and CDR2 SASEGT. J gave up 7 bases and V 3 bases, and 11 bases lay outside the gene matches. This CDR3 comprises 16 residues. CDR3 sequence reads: CASSDGRDRGSSGYTF. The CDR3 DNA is TGTGCCAGCAGTGACGGCAGGGACAGGGGCTCATCTGGCTACACCTTC.

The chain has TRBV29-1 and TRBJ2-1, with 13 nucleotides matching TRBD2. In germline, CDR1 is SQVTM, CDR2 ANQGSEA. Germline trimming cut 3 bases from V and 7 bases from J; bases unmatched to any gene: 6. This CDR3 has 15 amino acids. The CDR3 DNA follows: TGCAGCGTTGAGAGGACTAGCGGGAGAAGGAATGAGCAGTTCTTC. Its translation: CSVERTSGRRNEQFF.

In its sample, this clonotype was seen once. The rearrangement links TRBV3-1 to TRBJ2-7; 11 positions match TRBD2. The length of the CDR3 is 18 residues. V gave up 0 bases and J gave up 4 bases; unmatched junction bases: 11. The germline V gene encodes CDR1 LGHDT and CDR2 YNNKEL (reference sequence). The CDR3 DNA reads TGTGCCAGCAGCCAAGATCCTAGCGGGAGGTCCTCTTTTTACGAGCAGTACTTC. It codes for CASSQDPSGRSSFYEQYF.

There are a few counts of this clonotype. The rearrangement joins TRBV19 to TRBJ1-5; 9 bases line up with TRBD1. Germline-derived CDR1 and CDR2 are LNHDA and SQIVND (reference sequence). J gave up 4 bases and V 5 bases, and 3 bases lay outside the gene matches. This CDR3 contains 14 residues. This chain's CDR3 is CASSRDRANQPQHF. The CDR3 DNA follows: TGTGCCAGTAGTCGGGACAGGGCAAATCAGCCCCAGCATTTT.

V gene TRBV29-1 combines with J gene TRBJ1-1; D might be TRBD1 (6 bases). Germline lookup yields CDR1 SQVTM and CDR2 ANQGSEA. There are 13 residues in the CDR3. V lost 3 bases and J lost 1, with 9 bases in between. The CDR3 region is CSVDNRANTEAFF. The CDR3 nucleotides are TGCAGCGTTGATAACAGGGCGAACACTGAAGCTTTCTTT. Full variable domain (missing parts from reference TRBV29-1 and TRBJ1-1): SAVISQKPSRDICQRGTSLTIQCQVDSQVTMMFWYRQQPGQSLTLIATANQGSEATYESGFVIDKFPISRPNLTFSTLTVSNMSPEDSSIYLCSVDNRANTEAFFGQGTRLTVV.

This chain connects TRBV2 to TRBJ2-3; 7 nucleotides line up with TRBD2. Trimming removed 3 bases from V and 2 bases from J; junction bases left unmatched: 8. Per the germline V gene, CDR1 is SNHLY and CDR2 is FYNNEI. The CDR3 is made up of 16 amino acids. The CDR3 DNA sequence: TGTGCCAGCAGTGATGGGGCTAGCGGATACACAGATACGCAGTATTTT. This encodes CASSDGASGYTDTQYF. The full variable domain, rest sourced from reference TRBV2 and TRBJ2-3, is EPEVTQTPSHQVTQMGQEVILRCVPISNHLYFYWYRQILGQKVEFLVSFYNNEISEKSEIFDDQFSVERPDGSNFTLKIRSTKLEDSAMYFCASSDGASGYTDTQYFGPGTRLTVL.

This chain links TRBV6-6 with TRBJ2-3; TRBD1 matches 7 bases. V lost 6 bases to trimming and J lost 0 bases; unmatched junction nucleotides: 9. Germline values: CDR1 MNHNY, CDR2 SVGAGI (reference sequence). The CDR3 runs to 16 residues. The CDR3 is CASRGTGDPSTDTQYF. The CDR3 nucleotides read TGTGCCAGCAGGGGCACAGGGGACCCAAGCACAGATACGCAGTATTTT.

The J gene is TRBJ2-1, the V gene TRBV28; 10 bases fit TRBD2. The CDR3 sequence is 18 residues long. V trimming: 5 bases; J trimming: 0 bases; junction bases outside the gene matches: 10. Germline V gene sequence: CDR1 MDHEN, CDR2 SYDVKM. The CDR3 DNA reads TGTGCCAGCAGTCATAGCGGGAGGTCCCCTAGCTCCTACAATGAGCAGTTCTTC. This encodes CASSHSGRSPSSYNEQFF. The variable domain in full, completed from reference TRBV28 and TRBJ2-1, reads DVKVTQSSRYLVKRTGEKVFLECVQDMDHENMFWYRQDPGLGLRLIYFSYDVKMKEKGDIPEGYSVSREKKERFSLILESASTNQTSMYLCASSHSGRSPSSYNEQFFGPGTRLTVL.

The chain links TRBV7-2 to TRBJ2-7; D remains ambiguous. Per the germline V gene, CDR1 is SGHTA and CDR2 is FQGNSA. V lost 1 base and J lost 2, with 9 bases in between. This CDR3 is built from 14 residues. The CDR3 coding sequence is TGTGCCAGCAGCTTAGTGTCCGAGGCCTACGAGCAGTACTTC. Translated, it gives CASSLVSEAYEQYF.

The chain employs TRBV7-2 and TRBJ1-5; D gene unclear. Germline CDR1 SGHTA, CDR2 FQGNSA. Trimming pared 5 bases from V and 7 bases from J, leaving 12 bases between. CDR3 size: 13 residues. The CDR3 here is CASSAERVQPQHF. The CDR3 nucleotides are TGTGCCAGCAGCGCGGAACGAGTGCAGCCCCAGCATTTT.

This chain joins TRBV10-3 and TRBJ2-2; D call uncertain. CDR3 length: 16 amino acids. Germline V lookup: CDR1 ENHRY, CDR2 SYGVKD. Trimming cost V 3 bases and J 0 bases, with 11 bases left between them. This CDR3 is CAISEIGGANTGELFF. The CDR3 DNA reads TGTGCCATCAGTGAAATTGGTGGCGCGAACACCGGGGAGCTGTTTTTT.

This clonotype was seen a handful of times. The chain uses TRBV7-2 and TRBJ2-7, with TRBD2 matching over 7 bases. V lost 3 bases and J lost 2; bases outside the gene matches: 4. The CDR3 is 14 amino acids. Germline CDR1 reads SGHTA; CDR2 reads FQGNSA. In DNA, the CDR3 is TGTGCCAGCAGCTTTCCGGGGGGTCCCTACGAGCAGTACTTC. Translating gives CASSFPGGPYEQYF.

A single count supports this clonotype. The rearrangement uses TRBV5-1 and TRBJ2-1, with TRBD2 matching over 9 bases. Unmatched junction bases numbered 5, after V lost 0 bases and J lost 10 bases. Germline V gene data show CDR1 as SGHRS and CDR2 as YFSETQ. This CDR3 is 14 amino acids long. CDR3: CASSLGGRAQEQFF. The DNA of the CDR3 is TGCGCCAGCAGCTTGGGCGGGAGGGCCCAGGAGCAGTTCTTC.

CDR3 sequence (DNA): TGCGCCAGCAGCTTGGGACCCGGACAGGGCGGAGAGACCCAGTACTTC. This encodes CASSLGPGQGGETQYF. The V and J genes are TRBV5-1 and TRBJ2-5, with 8 positions matching TRBD1. The CDR3 is 16 amino acids. The V gene end was trimmed by 0 bases and the J gene end by 4 bases; junction bases not matched to a gene: 8. Germline loops: CDR1 SGHRS, CDR2 YFSETQ.

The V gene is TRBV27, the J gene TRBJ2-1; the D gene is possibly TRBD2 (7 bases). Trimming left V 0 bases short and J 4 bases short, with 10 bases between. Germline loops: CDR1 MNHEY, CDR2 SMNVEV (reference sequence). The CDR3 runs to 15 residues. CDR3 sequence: CASSLSKGGYNEQFF. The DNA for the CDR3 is TGTGCCAGCAGTTTATCGAAGGGGGGGTACAATGAGCAGTTCTTC.

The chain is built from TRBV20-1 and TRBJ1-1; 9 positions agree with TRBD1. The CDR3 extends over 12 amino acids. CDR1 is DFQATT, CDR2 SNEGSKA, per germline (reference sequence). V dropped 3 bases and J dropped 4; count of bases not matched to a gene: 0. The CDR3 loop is CSARGQGTEAFF. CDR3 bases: TGCAGTGCTAGGGGACAGGGCACTGAAGCTTTCTTT.

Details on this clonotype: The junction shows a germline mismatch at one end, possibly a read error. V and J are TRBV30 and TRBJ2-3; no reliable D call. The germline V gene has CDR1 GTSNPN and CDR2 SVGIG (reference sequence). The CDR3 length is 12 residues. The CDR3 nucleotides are TGTGCCTGGAACCCTCCGGTGGATAGGCAGTATTTT. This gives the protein CAWNPPVDRQYF.

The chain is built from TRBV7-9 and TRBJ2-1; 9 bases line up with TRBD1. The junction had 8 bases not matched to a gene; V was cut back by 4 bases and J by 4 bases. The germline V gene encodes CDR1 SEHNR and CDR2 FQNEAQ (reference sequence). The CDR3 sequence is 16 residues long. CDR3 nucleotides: TGTGCCAGCAGCTACGCGACAGGGGGTCTGTACAATGAGCAGTTCTTC. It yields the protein CASSYATGGLYNEQFF.

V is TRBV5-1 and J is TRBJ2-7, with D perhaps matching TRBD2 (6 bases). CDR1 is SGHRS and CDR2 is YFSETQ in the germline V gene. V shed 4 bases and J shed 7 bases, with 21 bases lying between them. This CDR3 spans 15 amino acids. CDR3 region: CASSTNPGLQYEQYF. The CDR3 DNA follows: TGCGCCAGCAGCACCAACCCGGGACTTCAGTATGAGCAGTACTTC. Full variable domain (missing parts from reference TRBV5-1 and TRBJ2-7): KAGVTQTPRYLIKTRGQQVTLSCSPISGHRSVSWYQQTPGQGLQFLFEYFSETQRNKGNFPGRFSGRQFSNSRSEMNVSTLELGDSALYLCASSTNPGLQYEQYFGPGTRLTVT.

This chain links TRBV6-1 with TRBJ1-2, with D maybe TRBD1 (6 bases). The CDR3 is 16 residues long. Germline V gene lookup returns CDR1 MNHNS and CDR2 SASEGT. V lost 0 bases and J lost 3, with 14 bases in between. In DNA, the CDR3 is TGTGCCAGCAGTGAAGCTGACAGGCGACCTGACTATGGCTACACCTTC. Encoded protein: CASSEADRRPDYGYTF.

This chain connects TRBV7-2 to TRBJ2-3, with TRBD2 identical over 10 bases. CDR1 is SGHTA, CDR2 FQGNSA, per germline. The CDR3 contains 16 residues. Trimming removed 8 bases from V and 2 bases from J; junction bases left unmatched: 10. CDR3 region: CASQSGRARDTDTQYF. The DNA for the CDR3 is TGTGCCAGCCAAAGCGGGAGGGCGCGGGACACAGATACGCAGTATTTT.

CDR3 region: CASSLISVLASGGPYQETQYF. The CDR3 DNA is TGTGCCAGCAGCTTAATTTCGGTGTTGGCTAGCGGGGGCCCGTACCAAGAGACCCAGTACTTC. V is TRBV11-2 and J is TRBJ2-5; 10 nucleotides agree with TRBD2. Germline-derived CDR1 and CDR2 are SGHAT and FQNNGV. CDR3 length: 21 amino acids. J gave up 0 bases and V 2 bases, and 18 bases lay outside the gene matches.